This entry concerns a single T cell receptor beta chain. Repertoires were generated with immunoSEQ multiplex PCR, while TCRdb's copy carries only in-frame clones and drops some. The sample lists about 370,000 clones; roughly nine tenths were seen once. The data were taken from a study of blood T cell repertoires in COVID-19. Trimming cost V 2 bases and J 7 bases, with 14 bases left between them. Germline CDR1 is GTSNPN and CDR2 is SVGIG (reference sequence). The CDR3 is 13 amino acids. This chain uses TRBV30 with TRBJ2-5, with D tentatively TRBD1 (7 bases). Specimen: PBMCs or T cells enriched from blood (not recorded which). This TCR was recovered from a woman between 25 and 40 years old who had recovered from COVID-19. The CDR3 DNA is TGTGCCTGGAGTACCCAGGGGGACTGGACCCAGTACTTC. Translation gives CAWSTQGDWTQYF.